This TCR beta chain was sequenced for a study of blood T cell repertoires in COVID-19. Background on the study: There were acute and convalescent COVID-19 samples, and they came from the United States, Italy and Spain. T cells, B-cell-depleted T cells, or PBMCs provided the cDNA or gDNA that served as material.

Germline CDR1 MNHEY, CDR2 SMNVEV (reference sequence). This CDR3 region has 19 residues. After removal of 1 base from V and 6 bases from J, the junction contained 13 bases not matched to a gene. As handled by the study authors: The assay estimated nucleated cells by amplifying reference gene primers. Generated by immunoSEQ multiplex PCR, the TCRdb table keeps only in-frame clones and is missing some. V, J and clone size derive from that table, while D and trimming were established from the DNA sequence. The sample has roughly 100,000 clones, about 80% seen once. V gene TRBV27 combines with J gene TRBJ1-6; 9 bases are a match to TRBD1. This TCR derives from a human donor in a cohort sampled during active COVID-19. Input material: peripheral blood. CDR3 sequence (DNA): TGTGCCAGCAGTTTATGGTCGGGACAGGGAGCCTTCGGTAATTCACCCCTCCACTTT. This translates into CASSLWSGQGAFGNSPLHF.